Listed below are T cell receptor beta chains from one sample, sequenced in a study of metastatic and nonmetastatic thyroid tumors. Through MiXCR, TCRdb re-clonotyped the PCR reads. This sample has 15,000 to 20,000 clones, with about 27% found just once. Sequenced material: tumor tissue. These receptors came from a female donor with papillary thyroid cancer or a benign thyroid nodule (not recorded which). Some clones in this sample may be carry-over from other donors' samples. The CDR3 runs from the conserved cysteine through the conserved F or W. The D gene is left open where the match is weak. Not every row has a clone size; where given, it reads once, few, many or a size class.

CSASYDRGPNEKLFF	TRBD1	-	TRBJ1-4	15	TRBV20-1
CASTGVLISYNEHFF	-	-	TRBJ2-1	15	TRBV6-1
CASSLPRKNTEAFF	-	few	TRBJ1-1	14	TRBV7-2
CASSPGRQGRNTIYF	TRBD1	-	TRBJ1-3	15	TRBV11-3
CASSYSGSGSQPQHF	-	medium-sized	TRBJ1-5	15	TRBV6-5
CASSAQGSNQPQHF	-	-	TRBJ1-5	14	TRBV6-1
CASSLSSRGNQPQHF	-	many	TRBJ1-5	15	TRBV5-6
CASGTDTQYF	-	large	TRBJ2-3	10	TRBV19
CASSISGSNYEQYF	TRBD2	medium-sized	TRBJ2-7	14	TRBV19
CASSDSDDGEQYF	-	few	TRBJ2-7	13	TRBV6-4
CASISVSGKETQYF	-	-	TRBJ2-5	14	TRBV6-5
CASSSLWADYGYTF	-	-	TRBJ1-2	14	TRBV5-4
CASSQARSAPLHF	-	-	TRBJ1-6	13	TRBV4-3
CASSLGRDTFF	-	few	TRBJ2-1	11	TRBV5-6
CSARGWLGSEAFF	-	-	TRBJ1-1	13	TRBV20-1
CASRQGQGAGDNQPQHF	TRBD1	medium-sized	TRBJ1-5	17	TRBV6-1
CSAREPDSYSGNTIYF	-	-	TRBJ1-3	16	TRBV20-1
CASRLAGGTDTQYF	TRBD2	many	TRBJ2-3	14	TRBV10-2
CASSESGATDTQYF	-	-	TRBJ2-3	14	TRBV10-1
CSSSLSGTGELFF	TRBD2	-	TRBJ2-2	13	TRBV11-2
CASSLEAQETQYF	-	-	TRBJ2-5	13	TRBV4-3
CSAHRGEGTEAFF	TRBD1	few	TRBJ1-1	13	TRBV29-1
CATNRDRGGRVGEQFF	-	few	TRBJ2-1	16	TRBV15
CANRPSGYNEQFF	TRBD2	-	TRBJ2-1	13	TRBV30
CASSFPGYEQYF	-	-	TRBJ2-7	12	TRBV6-1
CASSLASGNFYEQYF	TRBD2	-	TRBJ2-7	15	TRBV6-2/TRBV6-3
CASSLAVGYEQYF	-	once	TRBJ2-7	13	TRBV11-2
CASSFLTSGGSNEQFF	TRBD2	few	TRBJ2-1	16	TRBV5-4
CASSPLGGGNQPQHF	-	-	TRBJ1-5	15	TRBV7-2
CASSYEGRTSDEQYF	-	-	TRBJ2-7	15	TRBV6-2/TRBV6-3
CSSRQPDNNEQFF	-	few	TRBJ2-1	13	TRBV12-3/TRBV12-4
CASSLYSPRFPTEGETQYF	-	many	TRBJ2-5	19	TRBV5-1
CASSYGGRTEAFF	-	-	TRBJ1-1	13	TRBV6-2/TRBV6-3